This is a list of T cell receptor beta chains from one sample in a study of blood T cell repertoires in COVID-19. Sequencing was performed with immunoSEQ multiplex PCR; in TCRdb, only in-frame clones are kept and a portion is missing. The sample consists of tens of thousands of clones, roughly three quarters of them appearing once. Input material: peripheral blood. The receptors originated from a woman in her forties or fifties with acute or convalescent COVID-19. Each CDR3 is given with its conserved first and last residue. D genes are given only for firm matches. Not every row has a clone size; where given, it reads once, few, many or a size class.

clone size	CDR3 length	V gene	D gene	J gene	CDR3 protein	CDR3 DNA
.	17	TRBV27	.	TRBJ1-1	CASSLKRGQLFITEAFF	TGTGCCAGCAGTTTGAAAAGGGGTCAACTTTTTATCACTGAAGCTTTCTTT
.	16	TRBV9	TRBD2	TRBJ2-1	CASSLSGGFSYNEQFF	TGTGCCAGCAGCTTAAGCGGGGGGTTCTCCTACAATGAGCAGTTCTTC
few	13	TRBV19	.	TRBJ1-1	CASSTTRDTEAFF	TGTGCCAGTAGTACCACGCGGGACACTGAAGCTTTCTTT
.	16	TRBV13	TRBD1	TRBJ2-3	CASSLNPGQGRDTQYF	TGTGCCAGCAGCTTGAACCCGGGACAGGGGCGGGATACGCAGTATTTT
.	14	TRBV19	.	TRBJ1-1	CASIRVGGNTEAFF	TGTGCCAGTATCCGGGTCGGGGGGAACACTGAAGCTTTCTTT
many	13	TRBV18	TRBD1	TRBJ2-7	CASSRQGTYEQYF	TGTGCCAGCTCGCGACAGGGGACCTACGAGCAGTACTTC
.	14	TRBV11-1	.	TRBJ1-1	CASSLGRGETEAFF	TGTGCCAGCAGCTTAGGCAGGGGAGAGACTGAAGCTTTCTTT
.	16	TRBV10-3	.	TRBJ1-2	CAISESSGKGPYGYTF	TGTGCCATCAGTGAGTCGTCAGGGAAAGGGCCCTATGGCTACACCTTC
.	17	TRBV4-1	TRBD2	TRBJ2-3	CASSRRTSGAGTDTQYF	TGCGCCAGCAGCCGTCGGACTAGCGGGGCTGGCACAGATACGCAGTATTTT
.	12	TRBV7-9	.	TRBJ2-7	CASSLSGDEQYF	TGTGCCAGCAGCTTATCCGGGGACGAGCAGTACTTC
.	17	TRBV7-2	TRBD2	TRBJ2-5	CASSLGVTSGRGETQYF	TGTGCCAGCAGCTTGGGCGTGACTAGCGGGAGGGGTGAGACCCAGTACTTC
.	14	TRBV7-8	TRBD1	TRBJ2-7	CASSDRDRVHEQYF	TGTGCCAGCAGCGACCGGGACAGGGTCCACGAGCAGTACTTC
.	15	TRBV28	TRBD1	TRBJ1-5	CASTSGTASNQPQHF	TGTGCCAGCACCTCCGGGACAGCGAGCAATCAGCCCCAGCATTTT
.	12	TRBV6-1	.	TRBJ2-1	CASSERVHEQFF	TGTGCCAGCAGTGAACGAGTCCATGAGCAGTTCTTC
once	13	TRBV29-1	TRBD1	TRBJ1-1	CSVQTGGGTEAFF	TGCAGCGTTCAGACAGGGGGAGGCACTGAAGCTTTCTTT
.	15	TRBV27	.	TRBJ1-2	CASSSEPHGGYGYTF	TGTGCCAGCAGTTCCGAACCTCACGGGGGGTATGGCTACACCTTC
.	14	TRBV6-5	.	TRBJ1-5	CASSKQGPNQPQHF	TGTGCCAGCAGTAAACAGGGACCCAATCAGCCCCAGCATTTT
.	15	TRBV7-8	.	TRBJ1-1	CASSPPDPRVTEAFF	TGTGCCAGCAGCCCCCCGGACCCCAGGGTCACTGAAGCTTTCTTT
.	18	TRBV4-2	TRBD2	TRBJ2-7	CASSQAGPLAGEGYEQYF	TGTGCCAGCAGCCAAGCAGGGCCGCTAGCGGGAGAAGGCTACGAGCAGTACTTC
.	12	TRBV20-1	.	TRBJ2-5	CSASTDRETQYF	TGCAGTGCTAGTACAGACCGGGAGACCCAGTACTTC
.	13	TRBV13	TRBD1	TRBJ1-2	CASSLQGWDGYTF	TGTGCCAGCAGCCTACAGGGGTGGGATGGCTACACCTTC
.	11	TRBV10-3	.	TRBJ1-2	CAISGGVGYTF	TGTGCCATCAGTGGGGGGGTCGGCTACACCTTC
.	15	TRBV5-8	TRBD1	TRBJ2-1	CASSSTGGLLNEQFF	TGTGCCAGCAGCTCCACAGGGGGCTTGTTGAATGAGCAGTTCTTC
once	15	TRBV5-5	.	TRBJ1-5	CASSLGPYSNQPQHF	TGTGCCAGCAGCTTGGGGCCTTATAGCAATCAGCCCCAGCATTTT
.	12	TRBV19	.	TRBJ1-2	CASRGQSYGYTF	TGTGCCAGTAGAGGACAGAGCTATGGCTACACCTTC
few	16	TRBV6-2/TRBV6-3	.	TRBJ2-1	CASSYGDNRWGNEQFF	TGTGCCAGCAGTTACGGGGACAACAGGTGGGGCAATGAGCAGTTCTTC
few	15	TRBV7-8	.	TRBJ2-2	CASSLATSPTGELFF	TGTGCCAGCAGCTTAGCCACTAGCCCGACCGGGGAGCTGTTTTTT
.	12	TRBV2	TRBD2	TRBJ2-5	CASSGDQETQYF	TGTGCCAGTAGCGGGGACCAAGAGACCCAGTACTTC
.	15	TRBV6-1	.	TRBJ1-2	CASSETRDNTYGYTF	TGTGCCAGCAGTGAAACTCGGGACAACACATATGGCTACACCTTC
few	16	TRBV11-2	TRBD1	TRBJ2-1	CASSLEGTGYGNEQFF	TGTGCCAGCAGCTTAGAAGGGACAGGGTATGGCAATGAGCAGTTCTTC
once	15	TRBV28	.	TRBJ1-1	CASSLGAGLSTEAFF	TGTGCCAGCAGTTTAGGGGCAGGGTTGAGCACTGAAGCTTTCTTT
.	13	TRBV3-1/TRBV3-2	.	TRBJ1-2	CASSPSTFYGYTF	TGTGCCAGCAGCCCAAGCACGTTCTATGGCTACACCTTC
once	14	TRBV7-2	.	TRBJ2-1	CASSFRQTYNEQFF	TGTGCCAGCAGCTTTAGACAGACATACAATGAGCAGTTCTTC
.	15	TRBV4-2	TRBD2	TRBJ2-5	CASSRGLAGEETQYF	TGTGCCAGCAGCAGAGGACTAGCGGGAGAAGAGACCCAGTACTTC
.	13	TRBV6-5	TRBD1	TRBJ1-1	CASLRQGAAEAFF	TGTGCCAGCCTGAGACAGGGGGCGGCTGAAGCTTTCTTT
.	16	TRBV3-1/TRBV3-2	.	TRBJ1-1	CASSQDGGAPRTEAFF	TGTGCCAGCAGCCAAGATGGGGGGGCCCCGAGGACTGAAGCTTTCTTT
.	14	TRBV5-1	TRBD1	TRBJ2-7	CASSSGTGYYEQYF	TGCGCCAGCAGCTCCGGGACAGGGTATTACGAGCAGTACTTC
.	15	TRBV6-5	TRBD1	TRBJ1-2	CASSSLGKGAGGYTF	TGTGCCAGCAGCTCTCTAGGGAAGGGGGCAGGTGGCTACACCTTC
.	13	TRBV27	.	TRBJ2-5	CASSPWSQETQYF	TGTGCCAGCAGTCCCTGGAGCCAAGAGACCCAGTACTTC
.	14	TRBV7-9	.	TRBJ1-1	CASSPRQQNTEAFF	TGTGCCAGCAGCCCCCGACAGCAGAACACTGAAGCTTTCTTT
.	16	TRBV7-9	TRBD2	TRBJ2-1	CASSLTGGSSYNEQFF	TGTGCCAGCAGCTTAACCGGCGGGAGCTCCTACAATGAGCAGTTCTTC
few	14	TRBV5-6	TRBD2	TRBJ2-1	CASSFGAGANEQFF	TGTGCCAGCAGCTTCGGAGCGGGAGCCAATGAGCAGTTCTTC
.	15	TRBV10-2	TRBD1	TRBJ1-2	CASDGQGTPLYGYTF	TGCGCCAGCGACGGACAGGGAACCCCTCTATATGGCTACACCTTC
.	15	TRBV28	.	TRBJ1-5	CASSRQVYSNQPQHF	TGTGCCAGCAGTCGACAGGTTTATAGCAATCAGCCCCAGCATTTT
.	13	TRBV29-1	.	TRBJ2-7	CSARRGTHYEQYF	TGCAGCGCCAGACGCGGGACCCACTACGAGCAGTACTTC
.	18	TRBV7-8	.	TRBJ1-5	CASSSSLTTESHNQPQHF	TGTGCCAGCAGCTCGAGCCTCACAACAGAAAGCCACAATCAGCCCCAGCATTTT
.	13	TRBV7-8	.	TRBJ1-1	CASSLSGRTEAFF	TGTGCCAGCAGCTTAAGTGGGCGTACTGAAGCTTTCTTT
few	16	TRBV3-1/TRBV3-2	.	TRBJ2-7	CASSQGRDRLSYEQYF	TGTGCCAGCAGCCAAGGGAGGGACAGACTTTCCTACGAGCAGTACTTC
.	14	TRBV6-6	.	TRBJ1-5	CARSLQGIFQPQHF	TGTGCCAGGAGCCTACAGGGCATTTTTCAACCCCAGCATTTT
.	15	TRBV7-9	TRBD2	TRBJ2-3	CASSLEAGSTDTQYF	TGTGCCAGCAGCTTAGAAGCGGGAAGCACAGATACGCAGTATTTT
.	15	TRBV4-1	.	TRBJ2-3	CASSQVVGSFNTQYF	TGCGCCAGCAGCCAAGTGGTGGGGAGCTTTAATACGCAGTATTTT
few	17	TRBV7-8	.	TRBJ2-5	CASSLRRSLPGGETQYF	TGTGCCAGCAGCTTAAGGAGGTCGCTTCCCGGGGGAGAGACCCAGTACTTC
.	13	TRBV2	.	TRBJ1-2	CASSHDTLYGYTF	TGTGCCAGCAGCCACGACACCCTCTATGGCTACACCTTC
.	11	TRBV10-3	.	TRBJ2-1	CAISDGNEQFF	TGTGCCATCAGTGACGGCAATGAGCAGTTCTTC
.	13	TRBV5-1	.	TRBJ1-6	CASSLDPGSPLHF	TGCGCCAGCAGCTTGGATCCGGGTTCACCCCTCCACTTT